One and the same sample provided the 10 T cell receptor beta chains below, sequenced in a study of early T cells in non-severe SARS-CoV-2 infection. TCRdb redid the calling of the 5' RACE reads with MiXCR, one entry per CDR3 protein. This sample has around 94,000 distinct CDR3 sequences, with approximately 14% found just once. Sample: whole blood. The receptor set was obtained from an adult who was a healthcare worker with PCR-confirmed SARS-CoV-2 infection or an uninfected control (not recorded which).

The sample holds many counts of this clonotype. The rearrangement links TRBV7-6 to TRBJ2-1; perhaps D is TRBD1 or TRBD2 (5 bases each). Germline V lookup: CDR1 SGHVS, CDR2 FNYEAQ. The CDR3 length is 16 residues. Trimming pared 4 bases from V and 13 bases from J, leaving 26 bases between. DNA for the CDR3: TGTGCCAGCAGCTCACTGATAGGGACGAGCAGTCGGGAACAGTTCTTC. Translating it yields CASSSLIGTSSREQFF. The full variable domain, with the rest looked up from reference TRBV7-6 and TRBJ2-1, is GAGVSQSPRYKVTKRGQDVALRCDPISGHVSLYWYRQALGQGPEFLTYFNYEAQQDKSGLPNDRFSAERPEGSISTLTIQRTEQRDSAMYRCASSSLIGTSSREQFFGPGTRLTVL.

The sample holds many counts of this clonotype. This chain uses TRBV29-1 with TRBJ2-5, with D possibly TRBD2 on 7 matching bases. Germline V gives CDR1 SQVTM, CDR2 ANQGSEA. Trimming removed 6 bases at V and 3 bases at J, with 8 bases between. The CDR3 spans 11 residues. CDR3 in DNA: TGCAGCGTAGGGGGGGAAGAGACCCAGTACTTC. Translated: CSVGGEETQYF.

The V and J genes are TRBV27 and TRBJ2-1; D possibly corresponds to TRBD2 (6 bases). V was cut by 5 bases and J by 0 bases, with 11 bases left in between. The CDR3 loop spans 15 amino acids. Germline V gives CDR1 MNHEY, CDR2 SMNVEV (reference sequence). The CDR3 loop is CASSQLALSYNEQFF. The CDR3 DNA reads TGTGCCAGCAGTCAACTAGCCCTCTCCTACAATGAGCAGTTCTTC.

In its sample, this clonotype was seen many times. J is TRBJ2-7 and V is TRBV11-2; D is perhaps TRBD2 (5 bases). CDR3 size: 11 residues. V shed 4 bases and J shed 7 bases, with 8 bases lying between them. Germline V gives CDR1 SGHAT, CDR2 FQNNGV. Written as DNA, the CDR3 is TGTGCCAGCAGCTCAGGCGGGGAGCAGTACTTC. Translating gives CASSSGGEQYF.

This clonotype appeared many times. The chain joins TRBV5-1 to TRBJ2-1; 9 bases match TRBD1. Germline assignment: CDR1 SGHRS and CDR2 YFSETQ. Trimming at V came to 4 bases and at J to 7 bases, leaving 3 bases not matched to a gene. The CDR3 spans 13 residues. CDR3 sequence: CASSPGQGNEQFF. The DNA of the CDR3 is TGCGCCAGCAGCCCTGGACAGGGGAATGAGCAGTTCTTC.

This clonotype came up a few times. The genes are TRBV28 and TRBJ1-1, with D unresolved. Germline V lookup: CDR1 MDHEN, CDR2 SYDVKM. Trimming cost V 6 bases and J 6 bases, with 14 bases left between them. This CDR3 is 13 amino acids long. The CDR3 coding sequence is TGTGCCAGCAGCTCCCCCAGAGGATCTGAAGCTTTCTTT. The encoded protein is CASSSPRGSEAFF.

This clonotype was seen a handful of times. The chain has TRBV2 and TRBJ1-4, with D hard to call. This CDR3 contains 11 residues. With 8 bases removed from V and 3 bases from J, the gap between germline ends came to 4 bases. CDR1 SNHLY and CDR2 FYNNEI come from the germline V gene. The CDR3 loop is CASSANEKLFF. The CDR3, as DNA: TGTGCCAGCTCTGCTAATGAAAAACTGTTTTTT.

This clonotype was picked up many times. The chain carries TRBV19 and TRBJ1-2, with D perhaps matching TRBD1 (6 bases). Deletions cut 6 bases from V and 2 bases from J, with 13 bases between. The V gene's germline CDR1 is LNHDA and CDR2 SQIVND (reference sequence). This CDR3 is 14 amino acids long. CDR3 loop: CASSIGQNNYGYTF. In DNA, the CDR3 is TGTGCCAGTAGCATCGGACAGAACAACTATGGCTACACCTTC.

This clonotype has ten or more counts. CDR3 DNA: TGTGCCAGTAGGACAATACAGGGGGCGTTGGAAAAACTGTTTTTT. Translating it yields CASRTIQGALEKLFF. This chain connects TRBV19 to TRBJ1-4; 9 nucleotides align to TRBD1. V lost 6 bases and J lost 8; bases outside the gene matches: 10. This CDR3 has 15 amino acids. Germline V CDR1 and CDR2: LNHDA, SQIVND (reference sequence).

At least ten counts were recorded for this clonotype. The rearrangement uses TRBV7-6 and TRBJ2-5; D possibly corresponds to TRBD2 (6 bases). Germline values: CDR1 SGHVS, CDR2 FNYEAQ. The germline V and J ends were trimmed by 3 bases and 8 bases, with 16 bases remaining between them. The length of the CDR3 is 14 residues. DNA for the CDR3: TGTGCCAGCAGCTTGGGACTTTCCAAGATCACCCAGTACTTC. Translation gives CASSLGLSKITQYF.